This T cell receptor (beta chain) was captured in a study of T-cell reconstitution after alpha-beta-depleted transplantation in children. This clonotype was found many times. The authors prepared the TCRbeta library with unique molecular identifiers. TCRdb independently ran MiXCR on the PCR reads; one entry per CDR3 protein. Among 200,000 to 300,000 distinct CDR3 sequences listed, more than 10% were seen once. Deletions cut 4 bases from V and 5 bases from J, with 12 bases between. From germline, CDR1 is SGHTA and CDR2 FQGNSA. This CDR3 comprises 13 residues. The chain has TRBV7-2 and TRBJ2-7; D is unclear. Sequenced material: PBMCs from the stem cell graft donor, taken from the stem cell graft. This receptor was identified in a human donor who donated a stem cell graft to a child with acute lymphoblastic leukemia. The CDR3 coding sequence is TGTGCCAGCAGCTCTCCAGGCAGTCACGAGCAGTACTTC. This translates into CASSSPGSHEQYF.